The clone carrying this TCR beta chain occurred once. The CDR3 runs 15 residues. The V gene's germline CDR1 is SGHTA and CDR2 FQGNSA. V lost 4 bases and J lost 3; bases outside the gene matches: 5. The sample belongs to a study of technical replicates of blood from several donors. Some clones are missing from TCRdb's copy, which holds only in-frame ones; the method was immunoSEQ multiplex PCR. Of about 58,000 clones listed, about 95% were seen once; the top ten hold 3%. The chain uses TRBV7-2 and TRBJ2-7; TRBD2 matches at 11 bases. The sample comprised PBMCs. The clonotype originates from a human donor in good health. Some clones in this sample may be carry-over from other donors' samples. CDR3 bases: TGTGCCAGCAGCTCAGGGACTAGCGGAAACTACGAGCAGTACTTC. Protein: CASSSGTSGNYEQYF.